This TCR beta chain was found in a study of cytomegalovirus exposure and HLA in healthy donors. With 1 base removed from V and 7 bases from J, the gap between germline ends came to 10 bases. Germline lookup yields CDR1 MNHNS and CDR2 SASEGT. CDR3 length: 13 residues. The PCR made use of 60 Vbeta and 13 Jbeta primers. Sequencing was performed with immunoSEQ multiplex PCR; in TCRdb, only in-frame clones are kept and a portion is missing. The sample lists around 40,000 clones, around 73% occurring once. The sample holds a few counts of this clone. V gene TRBV6-1 combines with J gene TRBJ1-1; weak D call: TRBD1 (6 bases). The source of this sequence is a woman aged 25 to 39 in good health and CMV-seronegative. The sample taken for sequencing was PBMCs. CDR3 loop: CASSEGQASEAFF. The CDR3 DNA reads TGTGCCAGCAGTGAAGGACAGGCCAGTGAAGCTTTCTTT.